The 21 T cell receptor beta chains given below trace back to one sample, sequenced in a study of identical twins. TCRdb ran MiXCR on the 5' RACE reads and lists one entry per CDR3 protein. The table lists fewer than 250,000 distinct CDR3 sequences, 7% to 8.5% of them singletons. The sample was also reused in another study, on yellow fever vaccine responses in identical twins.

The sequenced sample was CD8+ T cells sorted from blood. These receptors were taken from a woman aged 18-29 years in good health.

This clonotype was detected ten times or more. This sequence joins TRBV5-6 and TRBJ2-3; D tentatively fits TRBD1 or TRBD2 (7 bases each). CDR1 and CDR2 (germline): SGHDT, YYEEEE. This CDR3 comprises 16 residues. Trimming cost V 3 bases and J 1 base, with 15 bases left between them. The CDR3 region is CASSYYRGGGTDTQYF. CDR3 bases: TGTGCCAGCAGCTACTACAGGGGAGGGGGCACAGATACGCAGTATTTT.

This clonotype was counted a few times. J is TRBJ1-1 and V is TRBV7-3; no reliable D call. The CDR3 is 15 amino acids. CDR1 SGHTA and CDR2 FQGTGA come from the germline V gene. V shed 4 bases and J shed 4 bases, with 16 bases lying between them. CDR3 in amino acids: CASSSYGGLGTEAFF. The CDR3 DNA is TGTGCCAGCAGCTCGTACGGCGGGCTGGGCACTGAAGCTTTCTTT. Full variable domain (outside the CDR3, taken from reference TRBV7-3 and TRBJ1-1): GAGVSQTPSNKVTEKGKYVELRCDPISGHTALYWYRQSLGQGPEFLIYFQGTGAADDSGLPNDRFFAVRPEGSVSTLKIQRTERGDSAVYLCASSSYGGLGTEAFFGQGTRLTVV.

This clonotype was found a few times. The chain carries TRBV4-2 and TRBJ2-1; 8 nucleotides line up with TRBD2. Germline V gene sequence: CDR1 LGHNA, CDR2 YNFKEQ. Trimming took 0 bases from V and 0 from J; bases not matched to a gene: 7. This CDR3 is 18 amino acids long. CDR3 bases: TGTGCCAGCAGCCAAGAACTCACGGGGGGGAGCTCCTACAATGAGCAGTTCTTC. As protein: CASSQELTGGSSYNEQFF.

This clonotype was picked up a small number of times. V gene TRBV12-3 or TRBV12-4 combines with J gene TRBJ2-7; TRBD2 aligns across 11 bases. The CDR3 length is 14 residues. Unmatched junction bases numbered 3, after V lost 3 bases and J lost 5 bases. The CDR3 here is CASSFVLAGDEQYF. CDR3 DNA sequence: TGTGCCAGCAGTTTTGTACTAGCGGGAGACGAGCAGTACTTC.

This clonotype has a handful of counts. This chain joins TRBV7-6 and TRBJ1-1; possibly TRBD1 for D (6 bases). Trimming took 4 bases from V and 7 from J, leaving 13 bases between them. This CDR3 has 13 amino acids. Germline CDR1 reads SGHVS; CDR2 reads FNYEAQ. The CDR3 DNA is TGTGCCAGCAGCTCGGGACACCTCATTGAAGCTTTCTTT. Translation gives CASSSGHLIEAFF.

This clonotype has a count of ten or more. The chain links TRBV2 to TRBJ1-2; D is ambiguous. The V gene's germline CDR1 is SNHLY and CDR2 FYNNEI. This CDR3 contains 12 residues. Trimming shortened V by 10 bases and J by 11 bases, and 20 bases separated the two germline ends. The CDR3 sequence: CATYLWNILYTF. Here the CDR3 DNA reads TGTGCCACCTACCTCTGGAACATCTTATACACCTTC. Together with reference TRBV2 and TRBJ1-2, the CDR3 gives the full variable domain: EPEVTQTPSHQVTQMGQEVILRCVPISNHLYFYWYRQILGQKVEFLVSFYNNEISEKSEIFDDQFSVERPDGSNFTLKIRSTKLEDSAMYFCATYLWNILYTFGSGTRLTVV.

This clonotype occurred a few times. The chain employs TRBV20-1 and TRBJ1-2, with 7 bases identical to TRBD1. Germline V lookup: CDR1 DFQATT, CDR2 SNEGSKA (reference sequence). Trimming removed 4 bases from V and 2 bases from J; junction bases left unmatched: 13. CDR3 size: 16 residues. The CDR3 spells CSATNKGRGRNYGYTF. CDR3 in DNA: TGCAGTGCTACCAACAAGGGTAGGGGGCGGAACTATGGCTACACCTTC.

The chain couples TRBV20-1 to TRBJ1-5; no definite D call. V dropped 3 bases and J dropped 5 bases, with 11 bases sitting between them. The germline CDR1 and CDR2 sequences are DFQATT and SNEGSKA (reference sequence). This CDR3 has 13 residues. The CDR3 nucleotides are TGCAGTGCTAGTGTCAGGAAGGATCAGCCCCAGCATTTT. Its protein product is CSASVRKDQPQHF.

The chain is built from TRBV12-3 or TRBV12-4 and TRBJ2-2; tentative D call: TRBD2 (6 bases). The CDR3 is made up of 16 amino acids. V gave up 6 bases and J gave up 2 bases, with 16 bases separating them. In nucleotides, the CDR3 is TGTGCCAGCAGACCTCTAGGAGGGTTAAACACCGGGGAGCTGTTTTTT. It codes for CASRPLGGLNTGELFF.

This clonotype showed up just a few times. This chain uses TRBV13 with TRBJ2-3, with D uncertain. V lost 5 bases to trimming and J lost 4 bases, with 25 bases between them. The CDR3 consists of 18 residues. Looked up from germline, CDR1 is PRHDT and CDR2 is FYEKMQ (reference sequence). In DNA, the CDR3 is TGTGCCAGCAGCGGCGTGTTGGGCCTCCCGGCCTCCTCAGATACGCAGTATTTT. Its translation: CASSGVLGLPASSDTQYF.

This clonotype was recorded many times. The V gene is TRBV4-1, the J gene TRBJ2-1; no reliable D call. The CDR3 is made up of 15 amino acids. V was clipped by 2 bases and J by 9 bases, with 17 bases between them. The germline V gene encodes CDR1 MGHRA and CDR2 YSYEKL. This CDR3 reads CASSQKVASRTEQFF. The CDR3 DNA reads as TGCGCCAGCAGCCAAAAAGTAGCTAGTCGCACTGAGCAGTTCTTC.

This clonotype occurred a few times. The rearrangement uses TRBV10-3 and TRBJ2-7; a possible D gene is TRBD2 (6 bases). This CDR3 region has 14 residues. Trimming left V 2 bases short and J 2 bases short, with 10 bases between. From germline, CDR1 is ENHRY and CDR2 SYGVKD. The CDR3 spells CAISEVEGAYEQYF. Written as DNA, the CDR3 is TGTGCCATCAGTGAGGTGGAGGGCGCCTACGAGCAGTACTTC.

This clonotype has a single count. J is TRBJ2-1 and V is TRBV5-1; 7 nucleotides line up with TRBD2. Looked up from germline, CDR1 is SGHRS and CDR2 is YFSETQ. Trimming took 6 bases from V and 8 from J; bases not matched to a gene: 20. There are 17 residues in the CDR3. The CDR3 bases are TGCGCCAGCACTGACCGGGACCTGATGCGGGAGTCCGATGAGCAGTTCTTC. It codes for CASTDRDLMRESDEQFF.

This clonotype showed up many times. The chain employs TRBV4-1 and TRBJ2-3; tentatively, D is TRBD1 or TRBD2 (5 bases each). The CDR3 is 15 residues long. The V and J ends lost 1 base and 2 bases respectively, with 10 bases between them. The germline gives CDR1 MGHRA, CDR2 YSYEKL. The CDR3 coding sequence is TGCGCCAGCAGCCAAGGGGGACGGAACACAGATACGCAGTATTTT. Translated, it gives CASSQGGRNTDTQYF.

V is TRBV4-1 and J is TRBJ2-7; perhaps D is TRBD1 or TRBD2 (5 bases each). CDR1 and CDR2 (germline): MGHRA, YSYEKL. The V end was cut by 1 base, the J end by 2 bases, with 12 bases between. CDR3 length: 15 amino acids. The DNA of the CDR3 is TGCGCCAGCAGCCAAGTGGTCTGGGGACCCTACGAGCAGTACTTC. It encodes CASSQVVWGPYEQYF.

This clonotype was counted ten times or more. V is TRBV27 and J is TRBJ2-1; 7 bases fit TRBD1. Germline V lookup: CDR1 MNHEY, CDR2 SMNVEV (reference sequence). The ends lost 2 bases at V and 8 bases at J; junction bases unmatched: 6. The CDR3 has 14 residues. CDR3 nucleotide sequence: TGTGCCAGCAGTTTACAATCACAGGGGCATGAGCAGTTCTTC. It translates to CASSLQSQGHEQFF.

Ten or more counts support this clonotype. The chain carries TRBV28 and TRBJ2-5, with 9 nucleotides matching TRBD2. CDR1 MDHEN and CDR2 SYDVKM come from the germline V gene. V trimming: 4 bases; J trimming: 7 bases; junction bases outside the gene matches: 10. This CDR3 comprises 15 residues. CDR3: CASSYGSSGVGTQYF. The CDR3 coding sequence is TGTGCCAGCAGTTATGGGTCTAGCGGGGTGGGGACCCAGTACTTC.

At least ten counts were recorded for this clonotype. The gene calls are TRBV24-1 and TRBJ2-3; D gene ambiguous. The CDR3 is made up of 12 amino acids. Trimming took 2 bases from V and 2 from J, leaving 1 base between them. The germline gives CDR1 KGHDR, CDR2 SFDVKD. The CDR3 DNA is TGTGCCACCAGTGATTCCACAGATACGCAGTATTTT. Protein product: CATSDSTDTQYF.

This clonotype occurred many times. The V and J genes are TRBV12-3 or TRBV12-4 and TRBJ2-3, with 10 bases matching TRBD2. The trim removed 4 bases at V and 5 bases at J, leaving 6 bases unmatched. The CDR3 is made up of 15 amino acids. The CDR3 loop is CASSSAGGSIDTQYF. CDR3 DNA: TGTGCCAGCAGTTCAGCGGGGGGGTCCATAGATACGCAGTATTTT.

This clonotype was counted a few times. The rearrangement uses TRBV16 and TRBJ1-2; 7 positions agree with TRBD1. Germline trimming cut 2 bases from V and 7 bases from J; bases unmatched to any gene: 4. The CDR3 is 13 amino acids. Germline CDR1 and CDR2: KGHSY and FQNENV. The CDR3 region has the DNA TGTGCCAGCAGCCAAGGACAGGCTGGTGGCTACACCTTC. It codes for CASSQGQAGGYTF.

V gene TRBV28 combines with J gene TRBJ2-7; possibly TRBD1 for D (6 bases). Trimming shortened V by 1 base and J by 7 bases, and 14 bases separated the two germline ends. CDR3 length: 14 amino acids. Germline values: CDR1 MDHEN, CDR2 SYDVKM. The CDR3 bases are TGTGCCAGCAGTTTATTTTCCCTCCAGGGGGAGCAGTACGTC. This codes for CASSLFSLQGEQYV.